Listed below are T cell receptor beta chains from one sample, sequenced in a study of cytomegalovirus exposure and HLA in healthy donors. Some clones are missing from TCRdb's copy, which holds only in-frame ones; the method was immunoSEQ multiplex PCR. The table includes 95,000 to 150,000 clones, about 81% detected once. The sequencing input was PBMCs. The receptors were gathered from a young woman in good health and CMV-seronegative. CDR3s include the opening cysteine and the closing phenylalanine or tryptophan. Each record gives: J gene, clone size, D gene, V gene, CDR3 protein, CDR3 DNA. The D gene is left open where the match is weak. Size tells how often a clone was seen (once, few, many) or the class of an expanded clone, and some rows leave it out.

j_gene: TRBJ2-3; abundance: -; d_gene: TRBD2; v_gene: TRBV2; CDR3aa: CASSPVVAGTDTQYF; CDR3nt: TGTGCCAGCAGTCCCGTGGTAGCGGGGACAGATACGCAGTATTTT
j_gene: TRBJ2-5; abundance: -; d_gene: -; v_gene: TRBV29-1; CDR3aa: CSVEGYRQETQYF; CDR3nt: TGCAGCGTTGAAGGCTACAGACAAGAGACCCAGTACTTC
j_gene: TRBJ2-2; abundance: once; d_gene: TRBD2; v_gene: TRBV6-1; CDR3aa: CASSEESLAGRRAGELFF; CDR3nt: TGTGCCAGCAGTGAAGAATCCCTAGCGGGCAGACGGGCCGGGGAGCTGTTTTTT
j_gene: TRBJ2-5; abundance: -; d_gene: -; v_gene: TRBV7-6; CDR3aa: CASSRTGWEETQYF; CDR3nt: TGTGCCAGCAGCAGAACAGGGTGGGAAGAGACCCAGTACTTC
j_gene: TRBJ1-1; abundance: -; d_gene: -; v_gene: TRBV29-1; CDR3aa: CSGTRGNTEAFF; CDR3nt: TGCAGCGGAACCAGGGGCAACACTGAAGCTTTCTTT
j_gene: TRBJ2-7; abundance: -; d_gene: -; v_gene: TRBV5-1; CDR3aa: CASSSRPAGRPPYEQYF; CDR3nt: TGCGCCAGCAGCTCGAGGCCCGCGGGACGGCCTCCCTACGAGCAGTACTTC
j_gene: TRBJ1-2; abundance: few; d_gene: -; v_gene: TRBV30; CDR3aa: CAWSVGSGYGYTF; CDR3nt: TGTGCCTGGAGTGTGGGGAGCGGCTATGGCTACACCTTC
j_gene: TRBJ1-3; abundance: -; d_gene: TRBD1; v_gene: TRBV5-1; CDR3aa: CASSTRGLGGNTIYF; CDR3nt: TGCGCCAGCAGCACCAGGGGGCTCGGTGGAAACACCATATATTTT
j_gene: TRBJ2-7; abundance: -; d_gene: TRBD2; v_gene: TRBV5-8; CDR3aa: CASSLVLAGTHEQYF; CDR3nt: TGTGCCAGCAGCTTGGTTCTAGCGGGAACCCACGAGCAGTACTTC
j_gene: TRBJ1-1; abundance: few; d_gene: -; v_gene: TRBV5-1; CDR3aa: CASMMDRNTEAFF; CDR3nt: TGCGCCAGCATGATGGACAGAAACACTGAAGCTTTCTTT
j_gene: TRBJ2-5; abundance: once; d_gene: -; v_gene: TRBV4-2; CDR3aa: CASSQEGVRGETQYF; CDR3nt: TGTGCCAGCAGCCAAGAAGGGGTCAGGGGAGAGACCCAGTACTTC
j_gene: TRBJ2-3; abundance: -; d_gene: TRBD2; v_gene: TRBV9; CDR3aa: CASSSLGGTHQYF; CDR3nt: TGTGCCAGCAGCTCTCTCGGGGGGACGCACCAGTATTTT
j_gene: TRBJ2-7; abundance: -; d_gene: TRBD1; v_gene: TRBV5-1; CDR3aa: CASSLSTGTGNYEQYF; CDR3nt: TGCGCCAGCAGCTTATCTACCGGGACAGGGAACTACGAGCAGTACTTC
j_gene: TRBJ2-1; abundance: few; d_gene: TRBD2; v_gene: TRBV5-1; CDR3aa: CASSSVAGDINEQFF; CDR3nt: TGCGCCAGCAGCTCCGTGGCGGGAGATATAAATGAGCAGTTCTTC
j_gene: TRBJ1-3; abundance: -; d_gene: -; v_gene: TRBV7-8; CDR3aa: CASSPLILSSGNTIYF; CDR3nt: TGTGCCAGCAGCCCCTTGATCCTTAGCTCTGGAAACACCATATATTTT
j_gene: TRBJ2-7; abundance: few; d_gene: -; v_gene: TRBV11-1; CDR3aa: CASSPLPGKQYF; CDR3nt: TGTGCCAGCAGCCCCCTGCCGGGGAAGCAGTACTTC
j_gene: TRBJ2-5; abundance: -; d_gene: -; v_gene: TRBV6-6; CDR3aa: CASSSRDSKGETQYF; CDR3nt: TGTGCCAGCAGTTCCCGGGACTCTAAGGGAGAGACCCAGTACTTC
j_gene: TRBJ2-1; abundance: once; d_gene: TRBD2; v_gene: TRBV11-3; CDR3aa: CASSSIPLAGGYNEQFF; CDR3nt: TGTGCCAGCAGCTCCATCCCCCTAGCGGGGGGCTACAATGAGCAGTTCTTC
j_gene: TRBJ2-4; abundance: -; d_gene: -; v_gene: TRBV27; CDR3aa: CASRPSRGAKNIQYF; CDR3nt: TGTGCCAGCAGACCTTCGAGGGGGGCCAAAAACATTCAGTACTTC
j_gene: TRBJ1-6; abundance: -; d_gene: -; v_gene: TRBV4-1; CDR3aa: CASSQERRASPLHF; CDR3nt: TGCGCCAGCAGCCAAGAACGCAGGGCTTCACCCCTCCACTTT
j_gene: TRBJ1-1; abundance: -; d_gene: -; v_gene: TRBV7-2; CDR3aa: CASSPRQDHTEAFF; CDR3nt: TGTGCCAGCAGCCCCCGACAGGACCACACTGAAGCTTTCTTT
j_gene: TRBJ1-2; abundance: -; d_gene: -; v_gene: TRBV6-5; CDR3aa: CASSLRGNYGYTF; CDR3nt: TGTGCCAGCAGCCTCAGGGGTAACTATGGCTACACCTTC
j_gene: TRBJ2-7; abundance: -; d_gene: -; v_gene: TRBV2; CDR3aa: CASRESGLNYEQYF; CDR3nt: TGTGCCAGCAGGGAGAGCGGGCTTAACTACGAGCAGTACTTC
j_gene: TRBJ2-2; abundance: -; d_gene: TRBD1; v_gene: TRBV9; CDR3aa: CASSESYPQGAGELFF; CDR3nt: TGTGCCAGCAGCGAATCATATCCACAGGGGGCCGGGGAGCTGTTTTTT
j_gene: TRBJ1-1; abundance: -; d_gene: -; v_gene: TRBV6-1; CDR3aa: CASSSGGTEAFF; CDR3nt: TGTGCCAGCAGTTCAGGTGGCACTGAAGCTTTCTTT
j_gene: TRBJ1-2; abundance: -; d_gene: TRBD1; v_gene: TRBV5-1; CDR3aa: CASSWGDSRGGYTF; CDR3nt: TGCGCCAGCAGCTGGGGGGACAGCCGAGGGGGCTACACCTTC
j_gene: TRBJ1-4; abundance: -; d_gene: -; v_gene: TRBV2; CDR3aa: CASRSLGGFNEKLFF; CDR3nt: TGTGCCAGCAGATCCTTGGGAGGCTTTAATGAAAAACTGTTTTTT
j_gene: TRBJ2-1; abundance: -; d_gene: -; v_gene: TRBV4-1; CDR3aa: CASSQDIATAVYNEQFF; CDR3nt: TGCGCCAGCAGCCAAGATATAGCTACTGCAGTCTACAATGAGCAGTTCTTC
j_gene: TRBJ1-1; abundance: -; d_gene: -; v_gene: TRBV5-5; CDR3aa: CASSLAGWNTEAFF; CDR3nt: TGTGCCAGCAGCTTGGCAGGGTGGAACACTGAAGCTTTCTTT
j_gene: TRBJ2-7; abundance: -; d_gene: TRBD2; v_gene: TRBV5-1; CDR3aa: CASSLSAGGSYEQYF; CDR3nt: TGCGCCAGCAGCTTGAGTGCGGGGGGATCCTACGAGCAGTACTTC
j_gene: TRBJ1-1; abundance: few; d_gene: -; v_gene: TRBV4-3; CDR3aa: CASSQEGRNTEAFF; CDR3nt: TGCGCCAGCAGCCAAGAAGGGAGGAACACTGAAGCTTTCTTT
j_gene: TRBJ1-1; abundance: -; d_gene: -; v_gene: TRBV27; CDR3aa: CASSLVLNTEAFF; CDR3nt: TGTGCCAGCAGTTTAGTCTTGAACACTGAAGCTTTCTTT
j_gene: TRBJ2-4; abundance: -; d_gene: TRBD1; v_gene: TRBV9; CDR3aa: CASSSYGTGRHIQYF; CDR3nt: TGTGCCAGCAGCTCTTACGGGACAGGGAGACACATTCAGTACTTC
j_gene: TRBJ2-1; abundance: -; d_gene: TRBD2; v_gene: TRBV7-9; CDR3aa: CASSLLSGTDNEQFF; CDR3nt: TGTGCCAGCAGCTTACTTAGCGGGACCGACAATGAGCAGTTCTTC
j_gene: TRBJ2-1; abundance: once; d_gene: TRBD2; v_gene: TRBV5-6; CDR3aa: CASSLSGGGILNEQFF; CDR3nt: TGTGCCAGCAGCTTGAGCGGGGGGGGTATTCTAAATGAGCAGTTCTTC
j_gene: TRBJ1-5; abundance: -; d_gene: -; v_gene: TRBV4-1; CDR3aa: CASSPTAFSNQPQHF; CDR3nt: TGCGCCAGCAGCCCTACAGCTTTTAGCAATCAGCCCCAGCATTTT
j_gene: TRBJ1-3; abundance: -; d_gene: TRBD1; v_gene: TRBV4-2; CDR3aa: CASSPQRGRGGNTIYF; CDR3nt: TGTGCCAGCAGCCCCCAAAGGGGGCGAGGAGGAAACACCATATATTTT